This T cell receptor (beta chain) was captured by sequencing in a study of glioma-infiltrating T cells. The overall study: Before surgery, glioma patients received dexamethasone for at most six days.

Findings of the study overall: Signature shared blood CDR3 motifs were enriched in low-divergence and depleted in high-divergence patients. Tissue-blood divergence was below expectation in non-neoplastic patients, above in gliomas.

Amplification of TCR alpha and beta CDR3 regions from RNA used iRepertoire nested multiplex PCR. Input was 100-400 ng of tissue mRNA or PBMC total RNA. One entry per CDR3 protein results from TCRdb running MiXCR on the multiplex PCR reads. In the table there are around 350,000 distinct CDR3 sequences, 35% to 45% of which are singletons. V dropped 2 bases and J dropped 0 bases, with 7 bases sitting between them. The CDR3 is made up of 15 amino acids. Germline assignment: CDR1 MNHEY and CDR2 SVGEGT. Regarding this clonotype: Its antigen is undetermined.

Sequencing used glioma tissue, nonneoplastic brain tissue, or PBMCs (not recorded which). The chain joins TRBV6-2 or TRBV6-3 to TRBJ2-2; no definite D call. The source of this sequence is a human donor with low-grade glioma or glioblastoma, undergoing nonglioma brain surgery, or in good health (not recorded which). The CDR3 DNA is TGTGCCAGCAGTTACCACCAGGCGAACACCGGGGAGCTGTTTTTT. Its protein product is CASSYHQANTGELFF.